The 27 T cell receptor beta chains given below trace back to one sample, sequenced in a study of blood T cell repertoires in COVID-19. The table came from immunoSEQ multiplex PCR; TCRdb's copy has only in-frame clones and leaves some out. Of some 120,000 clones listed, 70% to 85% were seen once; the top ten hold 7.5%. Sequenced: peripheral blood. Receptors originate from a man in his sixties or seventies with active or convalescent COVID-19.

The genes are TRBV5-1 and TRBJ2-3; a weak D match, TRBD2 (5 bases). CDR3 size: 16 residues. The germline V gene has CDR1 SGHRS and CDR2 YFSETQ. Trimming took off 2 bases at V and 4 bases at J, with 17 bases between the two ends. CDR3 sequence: CASSFRLTSVADTQYF. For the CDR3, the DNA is TGCGCCAGCAGCTTCCGGTTAACTAGTGTCGCAGATACGCAGTATTTT.

The CDR3 region is CASSSLAGGIDTQYF. In DNA form, the CDR3 reads TGTGCCAGCAGCTCCCTAGCGGGAGGAATAGATACGCAGTATTTT. V is TRBV11-2 and J is TRBJ2-3, with 11 nucleotides matching TRBD2. Per germline, CDR1 SGHAT and CDR2 FQNNGV. V dropped 4 bases and J dropped 5; count of bases not matched to a gene: 5. This CDR3 comprises 15 residues.

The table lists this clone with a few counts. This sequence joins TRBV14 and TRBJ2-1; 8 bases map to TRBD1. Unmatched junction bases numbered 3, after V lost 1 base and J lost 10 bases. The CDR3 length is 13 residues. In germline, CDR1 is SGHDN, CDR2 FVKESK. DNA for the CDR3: TGTGCCAGCAGCCAAGGCAGGGGGCCCGAGCAGTTCTTC. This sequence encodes CASSQGRGPEQFF.

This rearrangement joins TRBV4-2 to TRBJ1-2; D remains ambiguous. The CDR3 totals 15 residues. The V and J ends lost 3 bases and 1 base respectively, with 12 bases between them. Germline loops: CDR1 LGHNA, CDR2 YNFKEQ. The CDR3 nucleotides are TGTGCCAGCAGCCAGTCAGTAGGAGTTAACTATGGCTACACCTTC. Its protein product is CASSQSVGVNYGYTF.

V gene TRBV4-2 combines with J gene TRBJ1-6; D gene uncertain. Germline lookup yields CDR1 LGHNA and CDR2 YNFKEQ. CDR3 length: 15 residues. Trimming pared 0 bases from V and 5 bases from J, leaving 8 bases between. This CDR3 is CASSQEFGNNSPLHF. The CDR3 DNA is TGTGCCAGCAGCCAAGAGTTCGGTAATAATTCACCCCTCCACTTT.

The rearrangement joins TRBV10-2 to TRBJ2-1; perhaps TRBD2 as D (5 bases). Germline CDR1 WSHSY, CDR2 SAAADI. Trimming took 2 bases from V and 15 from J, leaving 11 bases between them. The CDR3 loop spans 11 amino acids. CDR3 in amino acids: CASSEDSEGFF. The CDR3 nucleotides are TGCGCCAGCAGTGAGGATTCTGAGGGGTTCTTC.

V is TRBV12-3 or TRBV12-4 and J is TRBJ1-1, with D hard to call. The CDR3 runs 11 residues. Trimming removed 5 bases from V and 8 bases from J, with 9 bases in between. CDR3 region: CASSTRREAFF. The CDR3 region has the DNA TGTGCCAGCAGTACCCGCAGAGAAGCTTTCTTT.

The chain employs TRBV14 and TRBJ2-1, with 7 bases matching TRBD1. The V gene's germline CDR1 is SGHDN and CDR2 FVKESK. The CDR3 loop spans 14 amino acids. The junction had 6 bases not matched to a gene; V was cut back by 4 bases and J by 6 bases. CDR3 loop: CASSPRTGRNEQFF. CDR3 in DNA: TGTGCCAGCAGCCCGCGGACAGGCCGCAATGAGCAGTTCTTC.

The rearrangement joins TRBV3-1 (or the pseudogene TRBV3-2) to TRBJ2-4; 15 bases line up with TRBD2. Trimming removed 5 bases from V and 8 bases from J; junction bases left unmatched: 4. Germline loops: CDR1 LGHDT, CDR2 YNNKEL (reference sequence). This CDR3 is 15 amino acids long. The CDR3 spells CASSRTSGRDDIQYF. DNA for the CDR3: TGTGCCAGCAGCAGGACTAGCGGGAGGGATGACATTCAGTACTTC.

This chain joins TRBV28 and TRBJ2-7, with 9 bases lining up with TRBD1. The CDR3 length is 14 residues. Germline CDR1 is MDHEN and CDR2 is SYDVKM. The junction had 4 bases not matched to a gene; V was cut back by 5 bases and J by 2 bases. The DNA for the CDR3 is TGTGCCAGCAGTCGACAGGGGGGGACCTACGAGCAGTACTTC. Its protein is CASSRQGGTYEQYF.

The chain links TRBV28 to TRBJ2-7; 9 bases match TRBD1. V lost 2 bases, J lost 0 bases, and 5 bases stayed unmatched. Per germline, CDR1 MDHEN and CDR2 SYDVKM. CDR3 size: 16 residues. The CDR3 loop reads CASSLERTGDSYEQYF. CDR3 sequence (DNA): TGTGCCAGCAGTTTAGAAAGGACAGGGGACTCCTACGAGCAGTACTTC.

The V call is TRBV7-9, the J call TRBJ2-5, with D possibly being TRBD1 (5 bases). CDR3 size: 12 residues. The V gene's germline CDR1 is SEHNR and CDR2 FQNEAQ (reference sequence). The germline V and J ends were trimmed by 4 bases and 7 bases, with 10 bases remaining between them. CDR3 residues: CASSSGFGTQYF. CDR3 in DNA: TGTGCCAGCAGCTCAGGGTTCGGGACCCAGTACTTC.

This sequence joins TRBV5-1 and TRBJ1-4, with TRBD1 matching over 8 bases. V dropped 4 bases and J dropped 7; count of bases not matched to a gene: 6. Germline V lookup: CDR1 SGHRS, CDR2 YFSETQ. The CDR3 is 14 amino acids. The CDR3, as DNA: TGCGCCAGCAGCATGACAGGGGTGGGTGAAAAACTGTTTTTT. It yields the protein CASSMTGVGEKLFF.

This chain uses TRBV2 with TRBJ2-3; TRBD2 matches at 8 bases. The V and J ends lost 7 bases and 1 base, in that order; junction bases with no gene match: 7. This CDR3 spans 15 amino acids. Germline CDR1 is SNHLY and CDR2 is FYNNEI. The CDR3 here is CASTGSGARTDTQYF. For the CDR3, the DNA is TGTGCCAGCACCGGTAGCGGGGCCCGCACAGATACGCAGTATTTT. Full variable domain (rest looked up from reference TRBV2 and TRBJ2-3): EPEVTQTPSHQVTQMGQEVILRCVPISNHLYFYWYRQILGQKVEFLVSFYNNEISEKSEIFDDQFSVERPDGSNFTLKIRSTKLEDSAMYFCASTGSGARTDTQYFGPGTRLTVL.

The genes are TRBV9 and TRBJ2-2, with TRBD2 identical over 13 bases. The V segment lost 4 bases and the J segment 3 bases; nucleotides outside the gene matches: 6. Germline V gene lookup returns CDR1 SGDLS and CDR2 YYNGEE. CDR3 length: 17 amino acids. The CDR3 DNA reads TGTGCCAGCAGCTGGACTAGCGGGGGTTGGGACACCGGGGAGCTGTTTTTT. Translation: CASSWTSGGWDTGELFF. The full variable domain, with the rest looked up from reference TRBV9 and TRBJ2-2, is DSGVTQTPKHLITATGQRVTLRCSPRSGDLSVYWYQQSLDQGLQFLIQYYNGEERAKGNILERFSAQQFPDLHSELNLSSLELGDSALYFCASSWTSGGWDTGELFFGEGSRLTVL.

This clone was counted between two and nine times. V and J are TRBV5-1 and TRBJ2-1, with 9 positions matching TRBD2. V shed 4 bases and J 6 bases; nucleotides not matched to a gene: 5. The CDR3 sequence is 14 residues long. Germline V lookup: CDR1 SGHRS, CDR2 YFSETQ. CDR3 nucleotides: TGCGCCAGCAGCAACAGACTAGCGGCCAATGAGCAGTTCTTC. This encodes CASSNRLAANEQFF.

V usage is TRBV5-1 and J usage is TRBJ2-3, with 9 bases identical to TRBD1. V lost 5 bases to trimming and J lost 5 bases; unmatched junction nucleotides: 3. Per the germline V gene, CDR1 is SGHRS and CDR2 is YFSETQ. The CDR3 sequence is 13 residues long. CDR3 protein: CASRQGAVDTQYF. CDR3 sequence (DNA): TGCGCCAGCAGACAGGGGGCCGTAGATACGCAGTATTTT.

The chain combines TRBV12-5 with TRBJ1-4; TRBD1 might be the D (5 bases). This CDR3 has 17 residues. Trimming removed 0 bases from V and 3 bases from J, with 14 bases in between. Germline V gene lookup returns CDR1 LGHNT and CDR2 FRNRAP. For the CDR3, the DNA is TGTGCTAGTGGTTTGGTACAGGTCCCAGGTTCTAATGAAAAACTGTTTTTT. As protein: CASGLVQVPGSNEKLFF. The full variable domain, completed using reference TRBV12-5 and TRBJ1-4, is DARVTQTPRHKVTEMGQEVTMRCQPILGHNTVFWYRQTMMQGLELLAYFRNRAPLDDSGMPKDRFSAEMPDATLATLKIQPSEPRDSAVYFCASGLVQVPGSNEKLFFGSGTQLSVL.

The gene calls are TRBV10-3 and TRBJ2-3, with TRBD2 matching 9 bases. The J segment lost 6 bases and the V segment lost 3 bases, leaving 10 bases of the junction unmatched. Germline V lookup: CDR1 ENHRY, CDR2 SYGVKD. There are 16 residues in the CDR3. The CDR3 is CAISDSPRAGGDTQYF. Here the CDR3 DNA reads TGTGCCATCAGTGATAGCCCCAGGGCGGGGGGGGATACGCAGTATTTT.

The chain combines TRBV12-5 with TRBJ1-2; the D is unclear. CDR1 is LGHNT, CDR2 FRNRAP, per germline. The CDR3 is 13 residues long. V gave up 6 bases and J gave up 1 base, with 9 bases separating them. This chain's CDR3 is CASGPGLNYGYTF. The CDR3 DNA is TGTGCTAGTGGCCCCGGACTTAACTATGGCTACACCTTC.

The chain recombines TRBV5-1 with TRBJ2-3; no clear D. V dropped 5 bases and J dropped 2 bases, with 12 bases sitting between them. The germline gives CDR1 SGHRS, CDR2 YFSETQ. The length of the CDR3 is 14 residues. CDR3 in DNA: TGCGCCAGCAGTGGCCTTAACCCCACAGATACGCAGTATTTT. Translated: CASSGLNPTDTQYF.

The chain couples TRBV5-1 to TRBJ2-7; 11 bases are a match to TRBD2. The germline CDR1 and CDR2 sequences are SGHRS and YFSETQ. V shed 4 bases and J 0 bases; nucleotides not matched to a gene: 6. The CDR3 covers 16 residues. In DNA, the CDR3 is TGCGCCAGCAGCATCGGACTAGCGGGTAACTCCTACGAGCAGTACTTC. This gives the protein CASSIGLAGNSYEQYF.

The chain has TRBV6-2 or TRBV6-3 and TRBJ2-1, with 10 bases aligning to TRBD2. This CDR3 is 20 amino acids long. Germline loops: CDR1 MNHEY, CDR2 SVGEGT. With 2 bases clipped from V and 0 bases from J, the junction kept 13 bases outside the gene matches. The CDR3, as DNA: TGTGCCAGCAGTTACCCCCGGGAGCGGGGGGGCCGTTACTCCTACAATGAGCAGTTCTTC. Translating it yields CASSYPRERGGRYSYNEQFF.

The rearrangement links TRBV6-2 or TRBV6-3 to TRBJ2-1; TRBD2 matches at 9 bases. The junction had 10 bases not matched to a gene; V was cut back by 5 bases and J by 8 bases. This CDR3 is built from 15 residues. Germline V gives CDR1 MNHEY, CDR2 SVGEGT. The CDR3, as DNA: TGTGCCAGCAGTGACGGGACTAGCTATGTTTATGAGCAGTTCTTC. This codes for CASSDGTSYVYEQFF.

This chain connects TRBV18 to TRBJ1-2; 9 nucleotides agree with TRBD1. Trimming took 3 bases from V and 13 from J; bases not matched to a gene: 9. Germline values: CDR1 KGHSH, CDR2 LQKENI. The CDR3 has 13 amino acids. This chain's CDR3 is CASSPGQGMLVTF. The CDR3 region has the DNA TGTGCCAGCTCACCGGGACAGGGCATGTTGGTCACCTTC.

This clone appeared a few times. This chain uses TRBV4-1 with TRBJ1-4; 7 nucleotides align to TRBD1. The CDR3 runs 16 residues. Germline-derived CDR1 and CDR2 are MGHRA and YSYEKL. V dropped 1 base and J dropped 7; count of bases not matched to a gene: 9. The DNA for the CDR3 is TGCGCCAGCAGCCAAGGTCAGGGGACAGACTTTGAAAAACTGTTTTTT. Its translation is CASSQGQGTDFEKLFF.

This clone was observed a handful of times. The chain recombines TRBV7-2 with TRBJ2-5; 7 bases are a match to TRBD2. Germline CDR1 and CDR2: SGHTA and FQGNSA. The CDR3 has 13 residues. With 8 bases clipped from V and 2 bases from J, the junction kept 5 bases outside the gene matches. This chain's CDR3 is CASGAGRQETQYF. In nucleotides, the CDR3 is TGTGCCAGCGGAGCGGGGAGGCAAGAGACCCAGTACTTC.